This entry describes one T cell receptor beta chain. Its antigen is as yet unknown. This sample is part of a study of PD-1 blockade in classical Hodgkin lymphoma. Findings and caveats of the study: For complete responders, baseline diversity was comparable to that of newly diagnosed patients.

Each and every patient relapsed after autologous stem cell transplantation, and patients got differing brentuximab vedotin exposure. Assay used: immunoSEQ multiplex PCR; TCRdb lists only in-frame clones, some missing. The repertoire includes some 95,000 clones, roughly 89% of them detected once, and about 10% sits in the top ten. CDR1 is MNHNY and CDR2 is SVGAGI in the germline V gene (reference sequence). This CDR3 contains 13 residues. V was clipped by 2 bases and J by 4 bases, with 6 bases between them. V gene TRBV6-6 combines with J gene TRBJ1-3; D unresolved. The sequence was obtained from a human donor with classical Hodgkin lymphoma. The sample in question was peripheral blood mononuclear cells (PBMCs), obtained before the second cycle of nivolumab. CDR3 coding DNA: TGTGCCAGCAGTTACCCTGGGGGAAACACCATATATTTT. Its protein is CASSYPGGNTIYF.